A selection of T cell receptor beta chains follows, all from one sample in a study of T cells in Graves' hyperthyroidism and ophthalmopathy. Via MiXCR, TCRdb re-called the multiplex PCR reads, giving one row per CDR3 protein. The sample shows hundreds of thousands of distinct CDR3 sequences, 35% of them seen only once. Sequencing used blood. These receptors originate from a woman in her forties with Graves' hyperthyroidism. CDR3s include the opening cysteine and the closing phenylalanine or tryptophan. The order of the fields is V gene, D gene, clone size, J gene, CDR3 DNA, CDR3 protein. A D gene is named only where the DNA matches it firmly. Size is stated for part of the rows, as once, few or many counts, or as a class when the clone is expanded.

TRBV20-1	TRBD1	.	TRBJ2-5	TGCAGTGCTAGAGATCAAATGGGCAGGGGGCGGTCAGATACGCAGTACTTC	CSARDQMGRGRSDTQYF
TRBV9	.	.	TRBJ2-1	TGTGCCAGCAGCGCCTCAGGGTCGTGGCTCAATGAGCAGTTCTTC	CASSASGSWLNEQFF
TRBV7-2	.	.	TRBJ2-3	TGTGCCAGCAGTGATAGAGGCGGCACAGATACGCAGTATTTT	CASSDRGGTDTQYF
TRBV20-1	.	few	TRBJ2-3	TGCAGTGCTAGAGTTCTGCACTCCACAGATACGCAGTATTTT	CSARVLHSTDTQYF
TRBV2	.	.	TRBJ1-5	TGTGCCAGCAGCGGGGACCAGGTATCCCTCCAGCATTTT	CASSGDQVSLQHF
TRBV15	TRBD1	many	TRBJ1-4	TGTGCCACCAGCGGGGACAGGATTAATGAAAAACTGTTTTTT	CATSGDRINEKLFF
TRBV4-1	.	many	TRBJ2-2	TGCGCCAGCAGCCAAGATCCAGATCGGGCCGGGGAGCTGTTTTTT	CASSQDPDRAGELFF
TRBV11-3	.	.	TRBJ2-2	TGTGCCAGCAGCTCTAGGGGGAGGGACACCGGGGAGCTGTTTTTT	CASSSRGRDTGELFF
TRBV4-3	.	.	TRBJ1-4	TGCGCCAGCAGCCAAGTAACGTCCCGGGAAAAACTGTTTTTT	CASSQVTSREKLFF
TRBV7-2	.	many	TRBJ1-2	TGTGCCAGCAGCGACCCGGGGGTAGGGGGCTACACCTTC	CASSDPGVGGYTF
TRBV9	TRBD2	many	TRBJ2-7	TGTGCCAGCAGCCCGGGACTAGCGGTATACGAGCAGTACTTC	CASSPGLAVYEQYF
TRBV7-2	TRBD1	few	TRBJ1-1	TGTGCCAGCAGCTTAGCAGGAGGGCAGGGGGCGTGGTCTGAAGCTTTCTTT	CASSLAGGQGAWSEAFF
TRBV7-8	TRBD1	.	TRBJ2-7	TGTGCCAGCAGCTTATCAGGGACAGGGGGCGAGGAGGGGCAGTCCTTC	CASSLSGTGGEEGQSF
TRBV12-3/TRBV12-4	.	.	TRBJ2-7	TGTGCCAGCACCGGGAGTTTGTCCTACGAGCAGTACTTC	CASTGSLSYEQYF
TRBV7-8	.	few	TRBJ2-7	TGTGCCAGCAGCTACCCGGGACGAAGAGGCTCCTACGAGCAGTACTTC	CASSYPGRRGSYEQYF
TRBV9	.	few	TRBJ1-2	TGTGCCAGCAGCACAGAGGTAAACCCTTCTGGCGGCTACACCTTC	CASSTEVNPSGGYTF
TRBV5-8	TRBD1	few	TRBJ1-1	TGTGCCAGCGCCAGACAGGGGACAAACACTGAAGCTTTCTTT	CASARQGTNTEAFF
TRBV6-5	TRBD1	.	TRBJ2-7	TGTGCCAGCAGTCGAGGCATAGGGGACAGCTCCTACGAGCAGTACTTC	CASSRGIGDSSYEQYF
TRBV12-3/TRBV12-4	.	.	TRBJ1-5	TGTGCCAGCAGTGACGGCAGCGTCAATCAGCCCCAGCATTTT	CASSDGSVNQPQHF
TRBV7-9	.	many	TRBJ1-5	TGTGCCAGCAGGTCAAATAGCAATCAGCCCCAGCATTTT	CASRSNSNQPQHF
TRBV29-1	TRBD1	.	TRBJ1-6	TGCAGCGTTGAAGGAGGGACAGGGGGTTCACCCCTCCACTTT	CSVEGGTGGSPLHF
TRBV6-2/TRBV6-3	.	.	TRBJ1-5	TGTGGCACCCGTCCGGGGGCCTATAGCAATCAGCCCCAGCATTTT	CGTRPGAYSNQPQHF
TRBV7-9	.	many	TRBJ2-7	TGTGCCAGCAGCGCCCCATACGGAGGCCACGAGCAGTACTTC	CASSAPYGGHEQYF
TRBV6-6	.	few	TRBJ1-2	TGTGCCAGCTCAAACCTCGACAGCTATGGCTACACCTTC	CASSNLDSYGYTF
TRBV19	TRBD1	.	TRBJ1-2	TGTGCCAGTGGGATTATCGACAGGGTCTATGGCTACACCTTC	CASGIIDRVYGYTF
TRBV5-1	.	many	TRBJ2-2	TGCGCCAGCAGTAAGGGACAACCGAACACCGGGGAGCTGTTTTTT	CASSKGQPNTGELFF
TRBV5-8	.	.	TRBJ1-4	TGTGCCAGTCATGATCAGGGCACTAATGAAAAACTGTTTTTT	CASHDQGTNEKLFF
TRBV7-8	.	.	TRBJ2-7	TGTGCCAGCAGCCCTACCTTGTTAGGGGAGTGCTTC	CASSPTLLGECF
TRBV5-1	.	.	TRBJ2-3	TGCGCCAGCAGCTTGACATCCCTCGGGGTTGGTACGCAGTATTTT	CASSLTSLGVGTQYF
TRBV10-2	TRBD1	few	TRBJ1-1	TGTGCCAGCACCCGGACAGGGGGCGGCACTGAAGCTTTCTTT	CASTRTGGGTEAFF
TRBV19	TRBD1	.	TRBJ2-3	TGTGCCAGTAGGAAACGACAGGGAACTAGCACAGATACGCAGTATTTT	CASRKRQGTSTDTQYF
TRBV5-1	TRBD1	many	TRBJ2-2	TGTGCCAGCAGCTTGACAGGGGGGGACACCGGGGAGCTGTTTTTT	CASSLTGGDTGELFF
TRBV10-3	.	.	TRBJ1-6	TGTGCCATCAGTGTAGAGGCAGGGGATTCACCCCTCCACTTT	CAISVEAGDSPLHF
TRBV7-8	.	many	TRBJ1-5	TGTGCCAGCAGCTTCTCGTCGGGTCAGGGGCCCCAGCATTTT	CASSFSSGQGPQHF
TRBV5-1	.	few	TRBJ1-1	TGCGCCAGCAGCTTGTACCAGGGTATGGGGGGTACTGAAGCTTTCTTT	CASSLYQGMGGTEAFF
TRBV2	.	.	TRBJ2-7	TGTGCCAGCAGTGAAAAGGCAATTGGCGAGCAGTACTTC	CASSEKAIGEQYF
TRBV2	TRBD2	many	TRBJ2-5	TGTGCCAGCAGGCAGACTAGCGGGTATCAAGAGACCCAGTACTTC	CASRQTSGYQETQYF
TRBV25-1	.	.	TRBJ2-3	TGTGCCAGCAGTTATAGGGGAGACCCGGGGACAGATACGCAGTATTTT	CASSYRGDPGTDTQYF
TRBV7-8	.	many	TRBJ1-5	TGTGCCAGCAGGAAGCCCGGGCAGCCCCAGCATTTT	CASRKPGQPQHF
TRBV29-1	TRBD1	many	TRBJ1-2	TGCAGCGTCGGACAGGGCGACGACTATGGCTACACCTTC	CSVGQGDDYGYTF
TRBV6-5	.	.	TRBJ2-6	TGTGCCAGCAAAGGGCCTGGGGCCAACGTCCTGACTTTC	CASKGPGANVLTF
TRBV4-1	.	few	TRBJ1-2	TGCGCCAGCAGCCTTAGGAGGGGAAGGCCCTATGGCTACACCTTC	CASSLRRGRPYGYTF
TRBV20-1	.	.	TRBJ2-1	TGCAGTGCGCCTATTCGGGATGAGCAGTTCTTC	CSAPIRDEQFF
TRBV5-1	TRBD2	.	TRBJ2-2	TGCGCCAGCAGCCAAGAACGGAGCGGGAAAGGGCCCGGGGAGCTGTTTTTT	CASSQERSGKGPGELFF
TRBV2	.	few	TRBJ1-5	TGTGCCAGCAGTCTCGAGACGTCGAACCAGCCCCAGCATTTT	CASSLETSNQPQHF
TRBV19	.	few	TRBJ1-2	TGTGCCAGTAGTACCGAGTTTGGGAGGAGATATGGCTACACCTTC	CASSTEFGRRYGYTF
TRBV27	TRBD1	few	TRBJ1-4	TGTGCCAGCAGCGCAGGGGGCGCGATCGCAACTAATGAAAAACTGTTTTTT	CASSAGGAIATNEKLFF
TRBV7-9	.	many	TRBJ1-1	TGTGCCAGCAGCTTAAGTGTTCCCACTGAAGCTTTCTTT	CASSLSVPTEAFF
TRBV29-1	.	.	TRBJ1-1	TGCAGCGTTGACGACGGGGGGACTAACACTGAAGCTTTCTTT	CSVDDGGTNTEAFF
TRBV6-5	TRBD1	.	TRBJ2-7	TGTGCCAGCAGTTGGGGGACAGGGGGCGTCGAGCAGTACTTC	CASSWGTGGVEQYF
TRBV6-5	.	.	TRBJ1-1	TGTGCCAGCAGTGTGGGCGACGAAGTGGCTGAAGCTTTCTTT	CASSVGDEVAEAFF
TRBV7-9	.	many	TRBJ1-6	TGTGCCAGCTCCAGAGTTGCAGACTATAATTCACCCCTCCACTTT	CASSRVADYNSPLHF
TRBV28	.	few	TRBJ2-7	TGTGCCAGCAGGTTAAGGAACGAGCAGTACTTC	CASRLRNEQYF
TRBV6-5	TRBD1	.	TRBJ2-7	TGTGCCAGCAGTTACGGACAGGGAATGACTTCCGAGCAGTACTTC	CASSYGQGMTSEQYF
TRBV29-1	TRBD1	many	TRBJ1-2	TGCAGCGTTGAAGGGACAGGGGGCTTTGGCTACACCTTC	CSVEGTGGFGYTF